Detailed here is one T cell receptor beta chain. Its antigen remains unidentified. The CDR3 loop spans 14 amino acids. Germline loops: CDR1 SNHLY, CDR2 FYNNEI. V gave up 8 bases and J gave up 0 bases, with 8 bases separating them. On the basis of clinical symptoms, serum thyroxine and TRAb, thyroid ultrasound and orbital computed tomography, diagnoses were made. RNA transcripts yielded amplified TCR beta CDR3 regions. The TCR CDR3 was amplified in a first-round RT-PCR using the HTBI primer set. TCRdb re-derived calls from the multiplex PCR reads in MiXCR, one entry per CDR3 protein. The sample carries a few hundred thousand distinct CDR3 sequences, about a sixth recorded once. The data belong to a study of T cells in Graves' hyperthyroidism and ophthalmopathy. Study-wide points: Ophthalmopathy and stable hyperthyroidism were separated by a 13 V-J model. Most expanded thyroid clonotypes above 0.001 also appeared in blood.

Sequencing was carried out using blood. This TCR was recovered from a woman in her twenties or thirties with Graves' hyperthyroidism. The rearrangement uses TRBV2 and TRBJ1-6; unclear D gene. The CDR3 sequence: CASLEYSYNSPLHF. The CDR3 bases are TGTGCCAGCTTAGAGTACTCCTATAATTCACCCCTCCACTTT. Based on the CDR3 plus reference TRBV2 and TRBJ1-6, the full variable domain is EPEVTQTPSHQVTQMGQEVILRCVPISNHLYFYWYRQILGQKVEFLVSFYNNEISEKSEIFDDQFSVERPDGSNFTLKIRSTKLEDSAMYFCASLEYSYNSPLHFGNGTRLTVT.